The clone carrying this T cell receptor beta chain has ten or more counts. The CDR3 consists of 16 residues. The germline V and J ends were trimmed by 0 bases and 4 bases, with 13 bases remaining between them. Per germline, CDR1 SGHRS and CDR2 YFSETQ. This entry belongs to a study of neurological immune-mediated disorders. TCRdb processed the 5' RACE reads anew with MiXCR; each CDR3 protein has one entry. The table records around 20,000 distinct CDR3 sequences, 6.2% of them present only once. V usage is TRBV5-1 and J usage is TRBJ2-2, with D uncertain. The sequence was obtained from a man younger than 35 in good health. Sequences were obtained from CD8+ T cells from blood. The CDR3 loop is CASSLEPSYLTGELFF. The DNA of the CDR3 is TGCGCCAGCAGCTTGGAACCTTCCTACCTCACCGGGGAGCTGTTTTTT.